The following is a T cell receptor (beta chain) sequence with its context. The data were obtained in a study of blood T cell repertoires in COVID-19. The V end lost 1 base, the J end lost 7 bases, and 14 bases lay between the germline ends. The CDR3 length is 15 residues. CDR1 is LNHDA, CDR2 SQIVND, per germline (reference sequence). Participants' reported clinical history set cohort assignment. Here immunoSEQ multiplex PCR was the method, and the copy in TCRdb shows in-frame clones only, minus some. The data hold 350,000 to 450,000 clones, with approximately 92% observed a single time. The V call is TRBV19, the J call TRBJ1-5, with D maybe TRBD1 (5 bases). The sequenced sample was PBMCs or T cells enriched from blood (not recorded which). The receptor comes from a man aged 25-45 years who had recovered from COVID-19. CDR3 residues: CASSIAVGGRQPQHF. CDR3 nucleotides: TGTGCCAGTAGTATAGCTGTCGGGGGACGGCAGCCCCAGCATTTT.